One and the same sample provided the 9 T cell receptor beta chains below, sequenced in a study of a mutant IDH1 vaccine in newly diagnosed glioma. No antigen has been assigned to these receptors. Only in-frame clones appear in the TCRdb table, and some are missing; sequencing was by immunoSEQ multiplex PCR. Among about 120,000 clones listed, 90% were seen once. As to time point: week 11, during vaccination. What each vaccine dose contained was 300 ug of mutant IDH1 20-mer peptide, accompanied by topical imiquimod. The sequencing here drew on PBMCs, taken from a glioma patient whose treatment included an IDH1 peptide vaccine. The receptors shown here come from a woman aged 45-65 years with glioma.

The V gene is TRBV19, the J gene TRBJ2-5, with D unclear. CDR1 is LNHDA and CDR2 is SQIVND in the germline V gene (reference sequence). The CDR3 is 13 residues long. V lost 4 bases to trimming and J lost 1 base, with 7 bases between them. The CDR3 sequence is CASSTVPQETQYF. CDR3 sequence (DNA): TGTGCCAGTAGTACCGTCCCCCAAGAGACCCAGTACTTC.

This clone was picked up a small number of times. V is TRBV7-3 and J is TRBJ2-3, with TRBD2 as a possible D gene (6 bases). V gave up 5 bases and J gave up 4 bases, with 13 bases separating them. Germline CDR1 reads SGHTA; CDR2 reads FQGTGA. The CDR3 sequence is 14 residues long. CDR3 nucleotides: TGTGCCAGCAGCCCGGGACTTCAAGCAGATACGCAGTATTTT. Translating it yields CASSPGLQADTQYF.

The CDR3 sequence is CASSEGLAGFQETQYF. The DNA for the CDR3 is TGCGCCAGCAGTGAGGGACTAGCGGGATTTCAAGAGACCCAGTACTTC. This chain links TRBV10-1 with TRBJ2-5, with 12 nucleotides matching TRBD2. J was trimmed by 2 bases and V by 2 bases; bases with no gene match: 3. The germline V gene has CDR1 WNHNN and CDR2 SYGVQD (reference sequence). CDR3 length: 16 amino acids.

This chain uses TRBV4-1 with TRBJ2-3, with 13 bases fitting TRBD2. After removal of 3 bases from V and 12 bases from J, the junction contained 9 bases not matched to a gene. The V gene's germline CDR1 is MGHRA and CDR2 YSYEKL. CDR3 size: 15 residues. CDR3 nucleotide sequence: TGCGCCAGCAGCCAGGAGAGGACTAGCGGGAGTTTACAGTATTTT. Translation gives CASSQERTSGSLQYF.

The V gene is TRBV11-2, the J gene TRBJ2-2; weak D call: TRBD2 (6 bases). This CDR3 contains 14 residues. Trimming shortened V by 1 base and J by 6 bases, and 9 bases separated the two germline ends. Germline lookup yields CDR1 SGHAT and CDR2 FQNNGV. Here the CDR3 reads CASSLAGAAGELFF. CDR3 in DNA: TGTGCCAGCAGCTTAGCGGGAGCAGCCGGGGAGCTGTTTTTT.

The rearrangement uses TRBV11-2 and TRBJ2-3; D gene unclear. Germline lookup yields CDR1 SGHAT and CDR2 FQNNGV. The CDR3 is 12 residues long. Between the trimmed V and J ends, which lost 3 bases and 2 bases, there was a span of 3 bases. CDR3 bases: TGTGCCAGCAGCTTTACCACAGATACGCAGTATTTT. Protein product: CASSFTTDTQYF.

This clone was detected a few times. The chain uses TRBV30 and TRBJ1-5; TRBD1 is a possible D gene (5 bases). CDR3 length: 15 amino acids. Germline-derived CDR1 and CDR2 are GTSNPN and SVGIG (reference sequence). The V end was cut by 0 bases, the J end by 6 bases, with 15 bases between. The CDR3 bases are TGTGCCTGGAGTGTACAGTCAGGGCTCCGTCAGCCCCAGCATTTT. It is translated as CAWSVQSGLRQPQHF.

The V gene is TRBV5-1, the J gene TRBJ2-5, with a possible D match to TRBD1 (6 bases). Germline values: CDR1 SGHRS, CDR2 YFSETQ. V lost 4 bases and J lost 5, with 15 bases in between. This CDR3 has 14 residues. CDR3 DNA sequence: TGCGCCAGCAGCAGACAGGTTAATGGGGAGACCCAGTACTTC. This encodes CASSRQVNGETQYF.

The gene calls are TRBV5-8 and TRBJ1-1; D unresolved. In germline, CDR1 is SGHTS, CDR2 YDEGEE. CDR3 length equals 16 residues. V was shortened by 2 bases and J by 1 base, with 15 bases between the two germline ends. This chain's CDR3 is CASSFGWAGPNTEAFF. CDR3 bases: TGTGCCAGCAGCTTTGGGTGGGCCGGGCCGAACACTGAAGCTTTCTTT.